The rows below give T cell receptor beta chains drawn from one sample of a study of T cell responses to AZD1222 COVID-19 vaccine. Assay: immunoSEQ multiplex PCR; the TCRdb copy retains only in-frame clones and omits some. Of around 100,000 clones in the sample, roughly 88% were seen once. Sequences were derived from peripheral blood, sampled on day 0 of AZD1222 vaccination. All receptors come from an adult in good health. CDR3s include the opening cysteine and the closing phenylalanine or tryptophan. A D gene is named only where the DNA matches it firmly. Clone sizes are given selectively: once, few, many, or a class where the clone is expanded.

- | TRBJ2-2 | - | 15 | TRBV19 | CASSIVQGGTGELFF | TGTGCCAGTAGTATTGTGCAGGGAGGTACCGGGGAGCTGTTTTTT
TRBD1 | TRBJ2-1 | - | 13 | TRBV2 | CASSQTLRDRWFF | TGTGCCAGCAGTCAAACACTCCGGGACAGATGGTTCTTC
- | TRBJ1-4 | - | 16 | TRBV5-1 | CASSIYPRSVNEKLFF | TGCGCCAGCAGCATCTATCCAAGGTCCGTAAATGAAAAACTGTTTTTT
- | TRBJ1-4 | once | 12 | TRBV3-1/TRBV3-2 | CASSQERGRVFF | TGTGCCAGCAGCCAAGAGCGGGGGAGGGTGTTTTTT
- | TRBJ1-1 | - | 15 | TRBV10-3 | CAISESGILNTEAFF | TGTGCCATCAGTGAGTCAGGGATTTTGAACACTGAAGCTTTCTTT
- | TRBJ1-2 | few | 11 | TRBV20-1 | CSVVGEVGYTF | TGCAGTGTAGTGGGGGAAGTTGGCTACACCTTC
- | TRBJ1-1 | - | 11 | TRBV11-2 | CASAGNTEAFF | TGTGCCAGCGCAGGGAACACTGAAGCTTTCTTT
- | TRBJ1-6 | - | 15 | TRBV5-4 | CASSLDTGFASPLHF | TGTGCCAGCAGCCTGGATACAGGTTTCGCTTCACCCCTCCACTTT
- | TRBJ2-4 | once | 13 | TRBV2 | CASSASPGNIQYF | TGTGCCAGCAGTGCCTCCCCAGGAAACATTCAGTACTTC
TRBD1 | TRBJ1-2 | - | 15 | TRBV4-1 | CASSQEGQGPYGYTF | TGCGCCAGCAGCCAAGAGGGACAGGGTCCCTATGGCTACACCTTC
TRBD2 | TRBJ2-3 | - | 17 | TRBV4-1 | CASSQPTSGGNTDTQYF | TGCGCCAGCAGCCAACCGACCTCGGGGGGGAACACAGATACGCAGTATTTT
- | TRBJ2-1 | - | 17 | TRBV11-2 | CASSPLGVGFTYNEQFF | TGTGCCAGCAGCCCTTTAGGGGTAGGGTTCACCTACAATGAGCAGTTCTTC
- | TRBJ2-7 | - | 12 | TRBV19 | CASSMNNYEQYF | TGTGCCAGTAGTATGAATAACTACGAGCAGTACTTC
TRBD2 | TRBJ2-2 | once | 16 | TRBV10-3 | CAIAQRGPRDTGELFF | TGTGCCATCGCTCAGCGGGGGCCCCGGGACACCGGGGAGCTGTTTTTT
TRBD1 | TRBJ1-5 | - | 14 | TRBV28 | CASSPGTVNQPQHF | TGTGCCAGCAGTCCTGGGACAGTCAATCAGCCCCAGCATTTT
- | TRBJ1-4 | - | 15 | TRBV7-9 | CASSLNRSPNEKLFF | TGTGCCAGCAGCCTCAACAGGAGTCCTAATGAAAAACTGTTTTTT
- | TRBJ1-2 | - | 11 | TRBV5-1 | CASRAGIGYTF | TGCGCCAGCAGGGCAGGGATCGGCTACACCTTC
TRBD2 | TRBJ2-7 | once | 19 | TRBV11-2 | CASSAGTSVPYGAIGEQYF | TGTGCCAGCAGCGCCGGGACTAGCGTGCCCTACGGCGCAATTGGCGAGCAGTACTTC
- | TRBJ2-7 | - | 14 | TRBV6-1 | CASSDRGQTYEQYF | TGTGCCAGCAGTGACCGGGGCCAGACCTACGAGCAGTACTTC
- | TRBJ1-6 | - | 14 | TRBV30 | CAWSEGGRDSPLHF | TGTGCCTGGAGTGAAGGGGGAAGGGATTCACCCCTCCACTTT
- | TRBJ2-3 | - | 12 | TRBV12-3/TRBV12-4 | CAIVMGSDTQYF | TGTGCCATAGTAATGGGTTCGGATACGCAGTATTTT
TRBD1 | TRBJ1-2 | once | 13 | TRBV2 | CASLTGANYGYTF | TGTGCCAGCCTGACAGGGGCTAACTATGGCTACACCTTC
TRBD1 | TRBJ1-4 | - | 14 | TRBV13 | CASSLRQGSEKLFF | TGTGCCAGCAGCCTGCGACAGGGGAGTGAAAAACTGTTTTTT
TRBD2 | TRBJ2-5 | - | 18 | TRBV15 | CATSRGGTFGSGAETQYF | TGTGCCACCAGCAGAGGGGGTACATTTGGAAGCGGGGCGGAGACCCAGTACTTC
TRBD1 | TRBJ1-6 | - | 15 | TRBV30 | CAWMRDSAYNSPLHF | TGTGCCTGGATGCGGGACAGCGCCTATAATTCACCCCTCCACTTT
- | TRBJ1-3 | few | 15 | TRBV9 | CASSGLRGAGNTIYF | TGTGCCAGCAGCGGCCTTCGGGGAGCTGGAAACACCATATATTTT
- | TRBJ2-1 | - | 15 | TRBV5-4 | CASSFPTDNYNEQFF | TGTGCCAGCAGCTTTCCGACAGATAACTACAATGAGCAGTTCTTC
- | TRBJ1-2 | - | 13 | TRBV12-3/TRBV12-4 | CASSPGQNYGYTF | TGTGCCAGCAGCCCCGGACAGAACTATGGCTACACCTTC
TRBD2 | TRBJ2-5 | - | 15 | TRBV19 | CASSPLRGGQETQYF | TGTGCCAGTAGCCCGTTGCGGGGGGGTCAAGAGACCCAGTACTTC
- | TRBJ2-3 | - | 15 | TRBV18 | CASSPSSTSTDTQYF | TGTGCCAGCTCACCCTCCTCCACGAGCACAGATACGCAGTATTTT
TRBD2 | TRBJ2-7 | - | 12 | TRBV10-3 | CAIRGGSYEQYF | TGTGCCATCAGGGGGGGGTCCTACGAGCAGTACTTC
TRBD2 | TRBJ2-1 | - | 15 | TRBV5-1 | CASSLALAGYNEQFF | TGCGCCAGCAGCTTGGCGTTAGCGGGGTACAATGAGCAGTTCTTC
- | TRBJ1-1 | - | 18 | TRBV4-1 | CASSQVSGSEGVGSEAFF | TGCGCCAGCAGCCAAGTGTCGGGGTCGGAGGGAGTAGGCTCTGAAGCTTTCTTT
- | TRBJ2-7 | - | 15 | TRBV4-1 | CASSQAGTPNSEQYF | TGCGCCAGCAGCCAAGCCGGGACTCCCAATAGCGAGCAGTACTTC
- | TRBJ1-5 | few | 15 | TRBV6-2/TRBV6-3 | CASSYFGYSNQPQHF | TGTGCCAGCAGTTACTTCGGCTATAGCAATCAGCCCCAGCATTTT
TRBD2 | TRBJ2-1 | - | 16 | TRBV28 | CASIPVESGGHNEQFF | TGTGCCAGCATACCAGTGGAAAGCGGGGGCCACAATGAGCAGTTCTTC
- | TRBJ2-7 | few | 14 | TRBV28 | CASSTPRAGAVQYF | TGTGCCAGCAGTACCCCCAGGGCGGGCGCAGTACAGTACTTC
TRBD1 | TRBJ1-4 | few | 15 | TRBV5-1 | CASSVNRGTNEKLFF | TGCGCCAGCAGCGTAAACAGGGGGACTAATGAAAAACTGTTTTTT
TRBD1 | TRBJ1-6 | - | 15 | TRBV5-1 | CASSLGDRGYSPLHF | TGCGCCAGCAGCTTGGGGGACAGGGGTTATTCACCCCTCCACTTT
- | TRBJ1-3 | few | 15 | TRBV19 | CASSMGMESGNTIYF | TGTGCCAGTAGCATGGGCATGGAATCTGGAAACACCATATATTTT